The present T cell receptor (beta chain) was sequenced within a study of glioma-infiltrating T cells (TCRdb year 2016). As for the study more broadly: Sequencing of TCR alpha- and beta-chain repertoires was performed on glioma tissue, on non-neoplastic brain tissue, and on matched peripheral blood mononuclear cells. To measure divergence between tissue and blood T-cell populations, each tissue-infiltrating repertoire was compared with the peripheral blood repertoire of the same patient. Three low-grade glioma patients, roughly eight primary glioblastoma patients, and three non-glioma patients who contributed non-neoplastic brain tissue made up the paired cohort.

Details on this clonotype: No antigen is known for it. No much larger clone exists at a distance of one base, and base qualities are not known.

TCR alpha and beta CDR3 regions were amplified with the iRepertoire nested amplicon-rescue multiplex PCR (arm-PCR) platform from RNA. For one-step reverse transcription and amplification, about 95-400 ng of tissue mRNA or PBMC total RNA was used as input. Following bead purification, Illumina adapters were added by a secondary multiplex PCR, and the libraries were gel-purified between 200 and 400 bp. Internal 6-nucleotide barcodes were carried by the libraries and were used for demultiplexing. Sequencing of libraries was performed on an Illumina MiSeq with 2x220 or 2x250 nucleotide paired-end reads. The source study handled its data this way. FLASH 1.2.11 was used to merge paired reads, and BWA-MEM then aligned the reads to the GRCh37 human genome before TRA and TRB reads were extracted. For V and J assignment, an IMGT-derived reference of cassette sequences and CDR3 motifs that included pseudogenes was used. Reads were translated in three frames, and productive CDR3s were defined by a C…FGXG motif without stop codons. A clonotype was defined as a unique combination of a V-J cassette pair and a CDR3 amino acid sequence. Reads were filtered by Hamming distance, with the threshold set by the sequence error rate of each sample in mapped regions. The public sequencing data were trimmed at Q25 with fastp and processed into clonotypes with MiXCR by TCRdb, which kept only in-frame beta chains. Records with the same CDR3 protein are collapsed into one entry carrying the most frequent genes and DNA. These V and J calls derive from TCRdb rather than the authors' analysis. The sample has 93,000 or so distinct CDR3 sequences on record, approximately 28% of them singletons. 40% to 45% of the sample rests with the top ten.

General conclusions and limits of the study: Only a very small number of CDR3 sequences turned up in both tissue and blood, a result put down to high CDR3 diversity combined with limited sampling. Group comparisons rested on small numbers: three non-neoplastic, three low-grade glioma and several glioblastoma patients. VJ-independent divergence between tissue and blood was found to be below expectation in non-neoplastic patients but above expectation in all gliomas, particularly low-grade gliomas.

V is shortened by 2 bases, J by 7 bases, and the region joining them spans 11 bases. From the cysteine up to the phenylalanine, the CDR3 has a length of 14 residues. CDR3 DNA only is kept here, 42 bases in frame from base 1. Taken from the germline V gene (reference sequence), the CDR1 and CDR2 loops are MNHNY and SVGAGI. Rearrangement joined TRBV6-6 to TRBJ1-4; matching of 5 bases hints at TRBD1 as the D gene. The receptor was derived from a human donor with low-grade glioma or glioblastoma, undergoing nonglioma brain surgery, or in good health (not recorded which). Sequenced material: glioma tissue, nonneoplastic brain tissue, or PBMCs (not recorded which). The DNA is TGTGCCAGCAGTTACGGGGGGGTTAGTGAAAAACTGTTTTTT. It translates to CASSYGGVSEKLFF.